This entry lists 2 T cell receptor beta chains sequenced from one sample in a study of response to subunit inactivated influenza vaccine. From the RT-PCR reads, TCRdb called clonotypes with MiXCR, one entry per CDR3 protein. This table has under 800,000 distinct CDR3 sequences, roughly 13% appearing once. This specimen consisted of PBMCs from blood, obtained 14 to 15 days before vaccination. The receptors derive from a man in his forties or fifties who received an inactivated influenza vaccine.

The CDR3: CASSAGGADEQFF. Written as DNA, the CDR3 is TGTGCCAGTAGCGCGGGAGGCGCGGATGAGCAGTTCTTC. The V and J genes are TRBV19 and TRBJ2-1; 8 nucleotides match TRBD2. J lost 8 bases, V lost 6 bases, and 6 bases had no gene match. The CDR3 extends over 13 amino acids. Germline V CDR1 and CDR2: LNHDA, SQIVND (reference sequence).

This clonotype appeared a few times. J is TRBJ2-3 and V is TRBV28, with D perhaps TRBD1 (6 bases). CDR3 length: 15 residues. The germline V gene encodes CDR1 MDHEN and CDR2 SYDVKM. V lost 6 bases, J lost 1 base, and 14 bases lay in between. CDR3 region: CASSRPTGGTDTQYF. The CDR3 coding sequence is TGTGCCAGCAGCCGTCCGACAGGCGGCACAGATACGCAGTATTTT.